The rows below give T cell receptor beta chains drawn from one sample of a study of CD8 T cells in ankylosing spondylitis. Using its own MiXCR run on the 5' RACE reads, TCRdb lists one record per CDR3 protein. The sample includes roughly 300,000 distinct CDR3 sequences, around 8% of them seen just once. The sequencing input was blood, either unsorted or a sorted T cell fraction (not recorded which). The receptors derive from a male donor with ankylosing spondylitis. Both conserved end residues are part of each CDR3. Fields, in order: clone size, V gene, D gene, J gene, CDR3 protein, CDR3 DNA. The D gene is left open where the match is weak. Clone sizes are given selectively: once, few, many, or a class where the clone is expanded.

clone_size: few; v_call: TRBV28; d_call: NA; j_call: TRBJ2-1; cdr3_aa: CASSGSTFNEQFF; cdr3_nt: TGTGCCAGCAGTGGCTCGACCTTCAATGAGCAGTTCTTC
clone_size: few; v_call: TRBV3-1; d_call: NA; j_call: TRBJ2-2; cdr3_aa: CASSQRAQVNTGELFF; cdr3_nt: TGTGCCAGCAGCCAAAGAGCACAGGTTAACACCGGGGAGCTGTTTTTT
clone_size: many; v_call: TRBV9; d_call: TRBD2; j_call: TRBJ2-1; cdr3_aa: CASSVVAGGPEDNEQFF; cdr3_nt: TGTGCCAGCAGCGTAGTGGCGGGAGGGCCAGAAGACAATGAGCAGTTCTTC
clone_size: few; v_call: TRBV28; d_call: NA; j_call: TRBJ2-1; cdr3_aa: CASRPRVDTYNEQFF; cdr3_nt: TGTGCCAGCAGACCCAGGGTCGACACCTACAATGAGCAGTTCTTC
clone_size: many; v_call: TRBV20-1; d_call: NA; j_call: TRBJ2-3; cdr3_aa: CSAHGPQGDTDTQYF; cdr3_nt: TGCAGTGCGCATGGGCCCCAGGGAGACACAGATACGCAGTATTTT
clone_size: many; v_call: TRBV29-1; d_call: TRBD1; j_call: TRBJ1-1; cdr3_aa: CSVARQGMETEAFF; cdr3_nt: TGCAGCGTTGCCCGACAGGGCATGGAGACTGAAGCTTTCTTT
clone_size: NA; v_call: TRBV16; d_call: NA; j_call: TRBJ1-6; cdr3_aa: CASSQLGNSPLHF; cdr3_nt: TGTGCCAGCAGCCAATTGGGCAATTCACCCCTCCACTTT
clone_size: many; v_call: TRBV15; d_call: NA; j_call: TRBJ2-7; cdr3_aa: CATSADSDYEQYF; cdr3_nt: TGTGCCACCAGCGCTGACAGCGATTACGAGCAGTACTTC
clone_size: NA; v_call: TRBV15; d_call: NA; j_call: TRBJ2-5; cdr3_aa: CATSRDMEETQYF; cdr3_nt: TGTGCCACCAGCAGAGATATGGAAGAGACCCAGTACTTC
clone_size: few; v_call: TRBV4-1; d_call: NA; j_call: TRBJ2-1; cdr3_aa: CASSSPGYLALDEQFF; cdr3_nt: TGCGCCAGCAGCTCCCCGGGCTATCTGGCCTTAGATGAGCAGTTCTTC
clone_size: few; v_call: TRBV7-2; d_call: TRBD1; j_call: TRBJ2-3; cdr3_aa: CASSLGRDRAGDTQYF; cdr3_nt: TGTGCCAGCAGCTTAGGCCGGGACAGGGCAGGGGATACGCAGTATTTT
clone_size: many; v_call: TRBV12-3/TRBV12-4; d_call: NA; j_call: TRBJ1-1; cdr3_aa: CASRAGSRGTEAFF; cdr3_nt: TGTGCCAGCAGGGCAGGGTCCCGGGGCACTGAAGCTTTCTTT
clone_size: few; v_call: TRBV28; d_call: NA; j_call: TRBJ2-5; cdr3_aa: CASSLLRFQETQYF; cdr3_nt: TGTGCCAGCAGTTTATTGAGGTTCCAAGAGACCCAGTACTTC
clone_size: NA; v_call: TRBV28; d_call: NA; j_call: TRBJ2-5; cdr3_aa: CASSLRGAQGRETQYF; cdr3_nt: TGTGCCAGCAGCCTAAGGGGGGCACAAGGCAGAGAGACCCAGTACTTC
clone_size: many; v_call: TRBV29-1; d_call: TRBD1; j_call: TRBJ2-7; cdr3_aa: CSGGTGVYEQYF; cdr3_nt: TGCAGCGGTGGGACAGGGGTGTACGAGCAGTACTTC
clone_size: few; v_call: TRBV5-1; d_call: TRBD2; j_call: TRBJ2-1; cdr3_aa: CASSGWTSAYNEQFF; cdr3_nt: TGCGCCAGCAGCGGATGGACTAGCGCTTACAATGAGCAGTTCTTC
clone_size: NA; v_call: TRBV6-2/TRBV6-3; d_call: TRBD2; j_call: TRBJ2-1; cdr3_aa: CASDGSGSYYNEQFF; cdr3_nt: TGTGCCTCCGATGGTAGCGGGAGTTACTACAATGAGCAGTTCTTC
clone_size: many; v_call: TRBV7-2; d_call: NA; j_call: TRBJ2-5; cdr3_aa: CASSLYRVQETQYF; cdr3_nt: TGTGCCAGCAGCTTATATAGGGTCCAAGAGACCCAGTACTTC
clone_size: few; v_call: TRBV10-3; d_call: NA; j_call: TRBJ2-1; cdr3_aa: CAISGNGAGQHYNEQFF; cdr3_nt: TGTGCCATCAGCGGCAACGGTGCGGGACAGCACTACAATGAGCAGTTCTTC
clone_size: few; v_call: TRBV5-1; d_call: TRBD2; j_call: TRBJ2-7; cdr3_aa: CASRLAGYEQYF; cdr3_nt: TGCGCCAGCAGACTAGCGGGGTACGAGCAGTACTTC
clone_size: NA; v_call: TRBV7-9; d_call: NA; j_call: TRBJ2-1; cdr3_aa: CANDQGLGGEQFF; cdr3_nt: TGTGCCAACGACCAGGGACTCGGTGGTGAGCAGTTCTTC
clone_size: many; v_call: TRBV9; d_call: NA; j_call: TRBJ2-1; cdr3_aa: CASSATSSYNEQFF; cdr3_nt: TGTGCCAGCTCCGCGACGAGCTCCTACAATGAGCAGTTCTTC
clone_size: NA; v_call: TRBV7-2; d_call: NA; j_call: TRBJ1-2; cdr3_aa: CASSLALPGSGYGYTF; cdr3_nt: TGTGCCAGCAGCTTAGCGCTCCCGGGTTCCGGCTATGGCTACACCTTC
clone_size: NA; v_call: TRBV7-2; d_call: NA; j_call: TRBJ1-6; cdr3_aa: CASSPGDPYNSPLHF; cdr3_nt: TGTGCCAGCAGCCCAGGGGACCCCTATAATTCACCCCTCCACTTT
clone_size: many; v_call: TRBV7-9; d_call: NA; j_call: TRBJ1-5; cdr3_aa: CASSLDQGGQPQHF; cdr3_nt: TGTGCCAGCAGCTTAGATCAGGGTGGTCAGCCCCAGCATTTT
clone_size: few; v_call: TRBV19; d_call: NA; j_call: TRBJ2-5; cdr3_aa: CASSRAGEETQYF; cdr3_nt: TGTGCCAGTAGTCGTGCAGGGGAAGAGACCCAGTACTTC
clone_size: few; v_call: TRBV7-2; d_call: NA; j_call: TRBJ1-3; cdr3_aa: CASSSEYSGNTIYF; cdr3_nt: TGTGCCAGCAGCTCTGAATACTCTGGAAACACCATATATTTT
clone_size: many; v_call: TRBV27; d_call: NA; j_call: TRBJ1-5; cdr3_aa: CASSLRSGQPQHF; cdr3_nt: TGTGCCAGCAGTTTAAGGTCGGGCCAGCCCCAGCATTTT
clone_size: few; v_call: TRBV20-1; d_call: NA; j_call: TRBJ2-2; cdr3_aa: CSARGRTNTGELFF; cdr3_nt: TGCAGTGCTAGAGGACGGACGAACACCGGGGAGCTGTTTTTT
clone_size: NA; v_call: TRBV6-2/TRBV6-3; d_call: TRBD2; j_call: TRBJ2-1; cdr3_aa: CATQRDSYNEQFF; cdr3_nt: TGTGCCACCCAGCGGGACTCCTACAATGAGCAGTTCTTC
clone_size: many; v_call: TRBV12-3/TRBV12-4; d_call: NA; j_call: TRBJ2-7; cdr3_aa: CASSLGGQSSYEQYF; cdr3_nt: TGTGCCAGCAGTTTAGGCGGACAGAGCTCCTACGAGCAGTACTTC
clone_size: few; v_call: TRBV2; d_call: NA; j_call: TRBJ2-1; cdr3_aa: CASSGDRQTYNEQFF; cdr3_nt: TGTGCCAGCAGCGGCGACAGACAAACCTACAATGAGCAGTTCTTC
clone_size: few; v_call: TRBV7-9; d_call: TRBD1; j_call: TRBJ2-7; cdr3_aa: CASSLSGQGAFEQYF; cdr3_nt: TGTGCCAGCAGCTTATCGGGACAGGGGGCGTTCGAGCAGTACTTC
clone_size: NA; v_call: TRBV12-3/TRBV12-4; d_call: NA; j_call: TRBJ2-3; cdr3_aa: CASREGPSDVTDTQYF; cdr3_nt: TGTGCCAGCAGAGAGGGACCATCCGACGTAACAGATACGCAGTATTTT
clone_size: NA; v_call: TRBV5-6; d_call: TRBD1; j_call: TRBJ2-5; cdr3_aa: CASSSGGQGETQYF; cdr3_nt: TGTGCCAGCAGCTCCGGGGGACAGGGGGAGACCCAGTACTTC
clone_size: NA; v_call: TRBV29-1; d_call: NA; j_call: TRBJ2-7; cdr3_aa: CSVGDDFRNEQYF; cdr3_nt: TGCAGCGTTGGGGACGACTTCAGGAACGAGCAGTACTTC
clone_size: NA; v_call: TRBV5-1; d_call: TRBD2; j_call: TRBJ2-1; cdr3_aa: CASYPRAGGYNEQFF; cdr3_nt: TGCGCCAGCTATCCCCGAGCGGGAGGGTACAATGAGCAGTTCTTC
clone_size: few; v_call: TRBV5-5; d_call: NA; j_call: TRBJ2-1; cdr3_aa: CASSTHPASYNEQFF; cdr3_nt: TGTGCCAGCAGTACACACCCAGCCTCCTACAATGAGCAGTTCTTC
clone_size: many; v_call: TRBV12-3/TRBV12-4; d_call: TRBD1; j_call: TRBJ2-5; cdr3_aa: CASSFTPGTGSQETQYF; cdr3_nt: TGTGCCAGCAGTTTTACCCCCGGGACAGGGAGTCAAGAGACCCAGTACTTC
clone_size: many; v_call: TRBV12-3/TRBV12-4; d_call: NA; j_call: TRBJ1-4; cdr3_aa: CASTNQGEKLFF; cdr3_nt: TGTGCCAGCACTAACCAGGGCGAAAAACTGTTTTTT
clone_size: NA; v_call: TRBV5-1; d_call: TRBD1; j_call: TRBJ2-3; cdr3_aa: CASVSDQRDRDRDTQYF; cdr3_nt: TGCGCCAGCGTTTCGGACCAAAGGGACAGGGATCGAGATACGCAGTATTTT
clone_size: few; v_call: TRBV11-2; d_call: TRBD2; j_call: TRBJ2-1; cdr3_aa: CASCPGVAGAGKQFF; cdr3_nt: TGTGCCAGCTGCCCAGGCGTAGCGGGGGCGGGCAAGCAGTTCTTC
clone_size: many; v_call: TRBV5-1; d_call: TRBD1; j_call: TRBJ2-3; cdr3_aa: CASSLGTARDTQYF; cdr3_nt: TGCGCCAGCAGCCTCGGGACAGCTCGGGATACGCAGTATTTT
clone_size: many; v_call: TRBV12-3/TRBV12-4; d_call: NA; j_call: TRBJ2-1; cdr3_aa: CASSDGEQFF; cdr3_nt: TGTGCCAGCTCTGACGGTGAGCAGTTCTTC
clone_size: few; v_call: TRBV20-1; d_call: TRBD1; j_call: TRBJ2-7; cdr3_aa: CSARTGTGLYEQYF; cdr3_nt: TGCAGTGCCAGAACCGGGACAGGGCTCTACGAGCAGTACTTC
clone_size: NA; v_call: TRBV10-3; d_call: NA; j_call: TRBJ2-7; cdr3_aa: CAIKGTNYEQYF; cdr3_nt: TGTGCCATCAAGGGGACGAACTACGAGCAGTACTTC
clone_size: NA; v_call: TRBV5-1; d_call: TRBD1; j_call: TRBJ2-7; cdr3_aa: CASSGTGTGNREQYF; cdr3_nt: TGCGCCAGCAGCGGAACCGGGACAGGGAATCGTGAGCAGTACTTC
clone_size: many; v_call: TRBV20-1; d_call: NA; j_call: TRBJ2-2; cdr3_aa: CSARDPRTSNTGELFF; cdr3_nt: TGCAGTGCTAGAGATCCCCGGACTTCGAACACCGGGGAGCTGTTTTTT
clone_size: NA; v_call: TRBV20-1; d_call: TRBD2; j_call: TRBJ2-1; cdr3_aa: CSAAPSGRALSSSSYNEQFF; cdr3_nt: TGCAGTGCCGCCCCTAGCGGGAGGGCCTTGTCGTCGAGCTCCTACAATGAGCAGTTCTTC
clone_size: NA; v_call: TRBV19; d_call: NA; j_call: TRBJ2-7; cdr3_aa: CASSPDFGEQYF; cdr3_nt: TGTGCCAGTAGTCCCGACTTTGGCGAGCAGTACTTC
clone_size: few; v_call: TRBV20-1; d_call: TRBD2; j_call: TRBJ2-5; cdr3_aa: CSAPPQGLAGLQETQYF; cdr3_nt: TGCAGTGCTCCTCCCCAAGGACTAGCGGGACTGCAAGAGACCCAGTACTTC
clone_size: NA; v_call: TRBV29-1; d_call: TRBD1; j_call: TRBJ2-7; cdr3_aa: CSVEPGQGKQYF; cdr3_nt: TGCAGCGTCGAACCGGGACAGGGTAAGCAGTACTTC